A single sample gave rise to the 30 T cell receptor beta chains below, sequenced in a study of blood T cell repertoires in COVID-19. Assay: immunoSEQ multiplex PCR; the TCRdb copy retains only in-frame clones and omits some. In the table there are 500,000 to 600,000 clones, about 89% of which are singletons. Sequenced material: peripheral blood. The receptor source for this set is a woman aged 45 to 65 with COVID-19, enrolled during active disease.

This clone has only a few counts. The rearrangement links TRBV19 to TRBJ1-1, with D maybe TRBD1 (5 bases). This CDR3 is built from 16 residues. The ends were cut back, 0 bases at V and 0 bases at J, with 11 bases in the middle. The germline gives CDR1 LNHDA, CDR2 SQIVND (reference sequence). The CDR3 DNA follows: TGTGCCAGTAGTATAGATAGGGGCTTGCTGAACACTGAAGCTTTCTTT. Its translation is CASSIDRGLLNTEAFF.

The chain combines TRBV19 with TRBJ1-6; maybe TRBD1 (5 bases). CDR3 length: 17 residues. Per germline, CDR1 LNHDA and CDR2 SQIVND (reference sequence). The V gene lost 8 bases and the J gene lost 0 bases, with 17 bases spanning the gap. CDR3 sequence: CASSHDSSSSYNSPLHF. The CDR3 nucleotides are TGTGCCAGTTCCCACGACAGTTCCTCCTCCTATAATTCACCCCTCCACTTT. Variable domain in full (rest from reference TRBV19 and TRBJ1-6): DGGITQSPKYLFRKEGQNVTLSCEQNLNHDAMYWYRQDPGQGLRLIYYSQIVNDFQKGDIAEGYSVSREKKESFPLTVTSAQKNPTAFYLCASSHDSSSSYNSPLHFGNGTRLTVT.

The V gene is TRBV12-5, the J gene TRBJ1-2, with TRBD1 identical over 9 bases. Germline loops: CDR1 LGHNT, CDR2 FRNRAP. The CDR3 consists of 14 residues. The V gene end was trimmed by 4 bases and the J gene end by 1 base; junction bases not matched to a gene: 1. CDR3 DNA sequence: TGTGCTAGTGGTTGGGACAGGGATAACTATGGCTACACCTTC. Translating it yields CASGWDRDNYGYTF.

The CDR3 bases are TGTGCCACCAGTGCCACCTACTCCTACAATGAGCAGTTCTTC. Protein: CATSATYSYNEQFF. This chain joins TRBV24-1 and TRBJ2-1; no firm D call. The CDR3 is 14 amino acids. The germline V and J ends were trimmed by 5 bases and 0 bases, with 7 bases remaining between them. The V gene's germline CDR1 is KGHDR and CDR2 SFDVKD.

This clone has just one count. The J gene is TRBJ1-6, the V gene TRBV6-1; D perhaps matches TRBD1 (6 bases). The germline V and J ends were trimmed by 3 bases and 10 bases, with 13 bases remaining between them. This CDR3 comprises 14 residues. Germline V gene lookup returns CDR1 MNHNS and CDR2 SASEGT. The CDR3 sequence is CASSETGTSSPLHF. DNA for the CDR3: TGTGCCAGCAGTGAGACCGGGACATCCTCACCCCTCCACTTT.

Remarks on this clone: Distinct nucleotide sequences in the sample also encode this CDR3. V and J are TRBV18 and TRBJ1-1; 7 bases fit TRBD1. This CDR3 has 13 residues. The V segment lost 3 bases and the J segment 4 bases; nucleotides outside the gene matches: 2. Germline V gene lookup returns CDR1 KGHSH and CDR2 LQKENI. This CDR3 reads CASSPRQGTEAFF. CDR3 bases: TGTGCCAGCTCACCTCGACAGGGCACTGAAGCTTTCTTT.

The CDR3 loop reads CASRPKEGGREGAQPQHF. The DNA of the CDR3 is TGTGCAAGTCGCCCCAAAGAGGGGGGCAGGGAGGGAGCTCAGCCCCAGCATTTT. This chain joins TRBV12-2 and TRBJ1-5. TRBV12-2 is a listed pseudogene. CDR3 length equals 18 residues.

J is TRBJ2-7 and V is TRBV4-2, with TRBD2 identical over 7 bases. From germline, CDR1 is LGHNA and CDR2 YNFKEQ. The CDR3 loop spans 13 amino acids. V lost 3 bases to trimming and J lost 4 bases; unmatched junction nucleotides: 3. The CDR3 reads CASSHREGYEQYF. Here the CDR3 DNA reads TGTGCCAGCAGCCACAGGGAGGGATACGAGCAGTACTTC.

DNA of the CDR3: TGCAGCGTTGAAGACAGCGGGGATGGCTACGAGCAGTACTTC. It is translated as CSVEDSGDGYEQYF. The V call is TRBV29-1, the J call TRBJ2-7; TRBD2 aligns across 7 bases. The CDR3 totals 14 residues. Trimming removed 0 bases from V and 3 bases from J; junction bases left unmatched: 5. Looked up from germline, CDR1 is SQVTM and CDR2 is ANQGSEA.

The rearrangement links TRBV4-1 to TRBJ2-3; D is unclear. Germline V gene data show CDR1 as MGHRA and CDR2 as YSYEKL. CDR3 length: 15 residues. V lost 2 bases and J lost 4, with 13 bases in between. The DNA of the CDR3 is TGCGCCAGCAGCCAACCGGGTCCCCGGGCAGATACGCAGTATTTT. This sequence encodes CASSQPGPRADTQYF.

The CDR3 region is CATSELTGGATGELFF. The CDR3 DNA sequence: TGTGCCACCAGTGAGTTGACAGGGGGTGCCACCGGGGAGCTGTTTTTT. The J gene is TRBJ2-2, the V gene TRBV24-1; TRBD1 aligns across 9 bases. CDR1 KGHDR and CDR2 SFDVKD come from the germline V gene. This CDR3 region has 16 residues. Germline trimming cut 4 bases from V and 4 bases from J; bases unmatched to any gene: 6.

V is TRBV9 and J is TRBJ1-4; D perhaps matches TRBD1 (6 bases). Germline V gene lookup returns CDR1 SGDLS and CDR2 YYNGEE. Trimming took 0 bases from V and 12 from J, leaving 18 bases between them. The CDR3 runs 15 residues. The CDR3 nucleotides are TGTGCCAGCAGCGTAGAAGGACATCGAGGGGGACAACTGTTTTTT. Its protein product is CASSVEGHRGGQLFF.

V gene TRBV10-2 combines with J gene TRBJ1-4, with TRBD1 as a possible D gene (5 bases). V dropped 5 bases and J dropped 5 bases, with 12 bases sitting between them. This CDR3 comprises 14 residues. CDR1 is WSHSY and CDR2 is SAAADI in the germline V gene. The CDR3 loop reads CASSLQAWNEKLFF. The CDR3, as DNA: TGCGCCAGCAGTCTACAGGCTTGGAATGAAAAACTGTTTTTT.

J is TRBJ2-5 and V is TRBV5-1; 13 bases are shared with TRBD2. V shed 4 bases, J shed 4 bases, and the junction held 4 bases outside the gene matches. There are 15 residues in the CDR3. The V gene's germline CDR1 is SGHRS and CDR2 YFSETQ. The CDR3 region is CASSPGLAGTETQYF. CDR3 sequence (DNA): TGCGCCAGCAGCCCGGGACTAGCGGGGACAGAGACCCAGTACTTC.

The rearrangement uses TRBV11-2 and TRBJ1-1, with D perhaps matching TRBD1 (6 bases). This CDR3 spans 13 amino acids. Germline assignment: CDR1 SGHAT and CDR2 FQNNGV. V was clipped by 1 base and J by 11 bases, with 14 bases between them. The CDR3 bases are TGTGCCAGCAGCTTAGGAGGTTCCCAGGGGGCTTTCTTT. This encodes CASSLGGSQGAFF. Full variable domain (outside the CDR3, taken from reference TRBV11-2 and TRBJ1-1): EAGVAQSPRYKIIEKRQSVAFWCNPISGHATLYWYQQILGQGPKLLIQFQNNGVVDDSQLPKDRFSAERLKGVDSTLKIQPAKLEDSAVYLCASSLGGSQGAFFGQGTRLTVV.

The V call is TRBV12-5, the J call TRBJ1-1, with a possible D match to TRBD1 (6 bases). Trimming pared 5 bases from V and 0 bases from J, leaving 19 bases between. CDR1 is LGHNT, CDR2 FRNRAP, per germline. The CDR3 spans 17 residues. This CDR3 is CASGPGQKVKMNTEAFF. The CDR3 DNA sequence: TGTGCTAGTGGTCCCGGACAGAAAGTTAAGATGAACACTGAAGCTTTCTTT.

This chain links TRBV5-4 with TRBJ2-5; 7 bases match TRBD1. This CDR3 has 15 residues. Germline assignment: CDR1 SGHNT and CDR2 YYREEE (reference sequence). V shed 4 bases, J shed 2 bases, and the junction held 8 bases outside the gene matches. In DNA form, the CDR3 reads TGTGCCAGCAGCCACGGACAGGCGATTCAAGAGACCCAGTACTTC. The encoded protein is CASSHGQAIQETQYF.

The chain has TRBV6-1 and TRBJ1-1; perhaps TRBD1 as D (5 bases). Per the germline V gene, CDR1 is MNHNS and CDR2 is SASEGT. The CDR3 spans 15 residues. Trimming cost V 0 bases and J 0 bases, with 8 bases left between them. The CDR3 sequence is CASSEARRVNTEAFF. The CDR3 DNA reads as TGTGCCAGCAGTGAAGCACGCAGGGTGAACACTGAAGCTTTCTTT.

The V call is TRBV5-1, the J call TRBJ1-3, with 7 nucleotides matching TRBD1. The CDR3 covers 17 residues. Germline trimming cut 0 bases from V and 0 bases from J; bases unmatched to any gene: 6. From germline, CDR1 is SGHRS and CDR2 YFSETQ. The CDR3 coding sequence is TGCGCCAGCAGCTTGGTAAGGACAGGCGACTCTGGAAACACCATATATTTT. Its protein is CASSLVRTGDSGNTIYF.

V and J are TRBV20-1 and TRBJ2-7; the match to TRBD1 covers 8 bases. J was trimmed by 7 bases and V by 3 bases; bases with no gene match: 5. CDR1 and CDR2 from the germline V gene are DFQATT and SNEGSKA (reference sequence). The CDR3 is made up of 12 amino acids. In DNA, the CDR3 is TGCAGTGCTAGTGGCAGGGGGCGTGAGCAGTACTTC. Translating gives CSASGRGREQYF.

This chain links TRBV28 with TRBJ2-4, with 10 nucleotides matching TRBD2. The CDR3 consists of 16 residues. Germline loops: CDR1 MDHEN, CDR2 SYDVKM. J was trimmed by 6 bases and V by 3 bases; bases with no gene match: 8. DNA for the CDR3: TGTGCCAGCAGTTTCCAACGGGAGCGGGGGGGAAACATTCAGTACTTC. This gives the protein CASSFQRERGGNIQYF.

This chain connects TRBV5-1 to TRBJ2-3, with D unresolved. Trimming removed 0 bases at V and 4 bases at J, with 9 bases between. The CDR3 runs to 14 residues. CDR1 and CDR2 from the germline V gene are SGHRS and YFSETQ. The CDR3 loop reads CASSLEPSADTQYF. DNA of the CDR3: TGCGCCAGCAGCTTGGAGCCGTCGGCAGATACGCAGTATTTT. The full variable domain, its missing parts supplied by reference TRBV5-1 and TRBJ2-3, is KAGVTQTPRYLIKTRGQQVTLSCSPISGHRSVSWYQQTPGQGLQFLFEYFSETQRNKGNFPGRFSGRQFSNSRSEMNVSTLELGDSALYLCASSLEPSADTQYFGPGTRLTVL.

This clone was picked up a small number of times. This chain connects TRBV6-4 to TRBJ2-5; D is undetermined. The CDR3 extends over 15 amino acids. Trimming removed 7 bases from V and 0 bases from J, with 15 bases in between. CDR1 is MRHNA, CDR2 SNTAGT, per germline. CDR3 loop: CASTLIHNYQETQYF. As DNA, the CDR3 is TGTGCCAGCACCCTCATCCATAACTACCAAGAGACCCAGTACTTC.

In nucleotides, the CDR3 is TGCGCCAGCAGCCCCGAGGCAGGGTGGTCCTACAATGAGCAGTTCTTC. Its translation is CASSPEAGWSYNEQFF. The chain carries TRBV5-1 and TRBJ2-1; the D gene is possibly TRBD1 (5 bases). Germline CDR1 SGHRS, CDR2 YFSETQ. The CDR3 has 16 amino acids. The V end lost 4 bases, the J end lost 1 base, and 15 bases lay between the germline ends.

The chain uses TRBV2 and TRBJ1-2; 8 bases fit TRBD1. Trimming removed 7 bases from V and 3 bases from J; junction bases left unmatched: 7. Per the germline V gene, CDR1 is SNHLY and CDR2 is FYNNEI. The CDR3 covers 14 residues. The CDR3 nucleotides read TGTGCCAGCAATTTCAGGGGGCGCGACTATGGCTACACCTTC. Amino acid sequence: CASNFRGRDYGYTF.

The CDR3 DNA is TGTGCCAGCAGCTCGAGCGGGGCGGCCTACGAGCAGTACTTC. It yields the protein CASSSSGAAYEQYF. The chain combines TRBV27 with TRBJ2-7; 7 bases align to TRBD2. Losses at the gene ends were 6 bases for V and 2 bases for J; bases not matched to a gene: 7. Germline V gene lookup returns CDR1 MNHEY and CDR2 SMNVEV (reference sequence). This CDR3 region has 14 residues.

The chain employs TRBV13 and TRBJ1-1; no clear D gene. Trimming cost V 5 bases and J 1 base, with 8 bases left between them. Germline V gene sequence: CDR1 PRHDT, CDR2 FYEKMQ (reference sequence). This CDR3 contains 13 residues. The CDR3 reads CASSRRGNTEAFF. Here the CDR3 DNA reads TGTGCCAGCAGCCGTCGGGGGAACACTGAAGCTTTCTTT. Based on the CDR3 plus reference TRBV13 and TRBJ1-1, the full variable domain is AAGVIQSPRHLIKEKRETATLKCYPIPRHDTVYWYQQGPGQDPQFLISFYEKMQSDKGSIPDRFSAQQFSDYHSELNMSSLELGDSALYFCASSRRGNTEAFFGQGTRLTVV.

The chain uses TRBV9 and TRBJ2-3; 8 bases are shared with TRBD2. The trim removed 0 bases at V and 2 bases at J, leaving 5 bases unmatched. Germline V gene data show CDR1 as SGDLS and CDR2 as YYNGEE. The CDR3 totals 16 residues. This CDR3 is CASSVAAGGVTDTQYF. In DNA form, the CDR3 reads TGTGCCAGCAGCGTAGCTGCGGGGGGCGTCACAGATACGCAGTATTTT.

On this clone itself: This sample also contains other DNA sequences that code for the same CDR3. This sequence joins TRBV5-1 and TRBJ1-1, with D perhaps matching TRBD1 (5 bases). Germline CDR1 SGHRS, CDR2 YFSETQ. V was trimmed by 1 base and J by 4 bases, leaving 8 bases between them. This CDR3 comprises 13 residues. The CDR3 spells CASSLQGSTEAFF. CDR3 DNA sequence: TGCGCCAGCAGCTTGCAGGGTAGCACTGAAGCTTTCTTT. The full variable domain, completed using reference TRBV5-1 and TRBJ1-1, is KAGVTQTPRYLIKTRGQQVTLSCSPISGHRSVSWYQQTPGQGLQFLFEYFSETQRNKGNFPGRFSGRQFSNSRSEMNVSTLELGDSALYLCASSLQGSTEAFFGQGTRLTVV.

V usage is TRBV11-2 and J usage is TRBJ1-3; D gene unclear. Germline-derived CDR1 and CDR2 are SGHAT and FQNNGV. V was trimmed by 4 bases and J by 7 bases, leaving 11 bases between them. The CDR3 sequence is 13 residues long. This CDR3 reads CASSSGPGNTIYF. CDR3 DNA sequence: TGTGCCAGCAGCTCTGGTCCCGGGAACACCATATATTTT.